Listed below are T cell receptor beta chains from one sample, sequenced in a study of PD-1 blockade in classical Hodgkin lymphoma. Assay used: immunoSEQ multiplex PCR; TCRdb lists only in-frame clones, some missing. The data show 25,000 to 30,000 clones, more than 80% seen once. The source was CD4+ T cells from blood, collected before the fourth cycle of nivolumab. Every receptor here comes from a human donor with classical Hodgkin lymphoma. Both conserved end residues are part of each CDR3. The D gene is left open where the match is weak. Where a row states a size, it is once, few, many or the class of an expanded clone; other rows omit it.

V gene	clone size	D gene	J gene	CDR3 DNA	CDR3 protein
TRBV6-5	-	-	TRBJ2-4	TGTGCCAGCAGTTACGCAGAGAGGGCCTCCAAAAACATTCAGTACTTC	CASSYAERASKNIQYF
TRBV25-1	-	-	TRBJ1-2	TGTGCCAGCAGTGAACGATCCGACTATGGCTACACCTTC	CASSERSDYGYTF
TRBV28	-	-	TRBJ2-7	TGTGCCAGCAGCTACACAGGGTTGGGCCTCCGAGTTCCCTACTACGAGCAGTACTTC	CASSYTGLGLRVPYYEQYF
TRBV4-1	-	TRBD2	TRBJ2-7	TGCGCCAGCAGCCCCGCTGGGAGGGCTAACGAGCAGTACTTC	CASSPAGRANEQYF
TRBV5-1	-	TRBD1	TRBJ1-1	TGCGCCAGCAGCCCCACAACAGGGGATGACACTGAAGCTTTCTTT	CASSPTTGDDTEAFF
TRBV5-1	few	TRBD2	TRBJ2-5	TGCGCCAGCAGCCGAGGGACTAGCGGGGTAGAGACCCAGTACTTC	CASSRGTSGVETQYF
TRBV5-1	-	TRBD1	TRBJ1-5	TGCGCCAGCAGCTTACAGGGGGCGTCGGGGCAGCCCCAGCATTTT	CASSLQGASGQPQHF
TRBV5-6	-	-	TRBJ2-6	TGTGCCAGCAGCTGGGGATCTGGGGCCAACGTCCTGACTTTC	CASSWGSGANVLTF
TRBV5-1	-	-	TRBJ1-4	TGCGCCAGCAGCTTGGAATCAGGGAATGTAAAACTGTTTTTT	CASSLESGNVKLFF
TRBV30	-	-	TRBJ2-7	TGTGCCTGGAACCGGGTGCCCCGGGTTCCCGAGCAGTACTTC	CAWNRVPRVPEQYF
TRBV25-1	-	-	TRBJ1-1	TGTGCCAGCAGTGAGCGGGTGGGGATGAACACTGAAGCTTTCTTT	CASSERVGMNTEAFF
TRBV7-8	-	TRBD2	TRBJ2-7	TGTGCCAGCAGCAACAGCGGGAGCTACGAGCAGTACTTC	CASSNSGSYEQYF
TRBV5-1	-	TRBD1	TRBJ2-3	TGCGCCAGCTCCTCCGTTGGGACAGACACAGATACGCAGTATTTT	CASSSVGTDTDTQYF
TRBV6-5	once	TRBD2	TRBJ2-3	TGTGCCAGCAGTACTAGGCTCGGACTAGCGGATACGCAGTATTTT	CASSTRLGLADTQYF
TRBV5-1	-	TRBD1	TRBJ2-7	TGCGCCAGCAGGTATGACAGGGGGTACGAGCAGTACTTC	CASRYDRGYEQYF
TRBV30	-	-	TRBJ1-1	TGTGCCTGGAAGATCCGGGGAAGTATGAACACTGAAGCTTTCTTT	CAWKIRGSMNTEAFF
TRBV5-1	-	-	TRBJ2-2	TGCGCCAGCAGCTTGCGGTCGGAGACCGGGGAGCTGTTTTTT	CASSLRSETGELFF
TRBV5-1	-	TRBD1	TRBJ1-1	TGCGCCAGCAGCTTGTCCCCCATAGGACAGGGGGTTTCCACTGAAGCTTTCTTT	CASSLSPIGQGVSTEAFF
TRBV5-1	-	-	TRBJ1-1	TGCGCCAGCAGCTTGGTATTAGGCGGGGACACTGAAGCTTTCTTT	CASSLVLGGDTEAFF
TRBV9	-	-	TRBJ1-1	TGTGCCAGCAGTGCGGGGAACATGAACACTGAAGCTTTCTTT	CASSAGNMNTEAFF
TRBV28	-	TRBD1	TRBJ2-5	TGTGCCAGCAGTTTGAGTTGGACAGGCAGGGGGCTTGTCGAGACCCAGTACTTC	CASSLSWTGRGLVETQYF
TRBV6-6	-	TRBD1	TRBJ1-1	TGTGCCAGCAGGGACGACAGGGCGGTGGCTTTCTTT	CASRDDRAVAFF
TRBV7-9	-	-	TRBJ1-2	TGTGCCAGCAGCTTACTGGGGACAATCTATGGCTACACCTTC	CASSLLGTIYGYTF
TRBV11-2	-	-	TRBJ2-5	TGTGCCAGCAGCGCCCACAAAATCCAAGAGACCCAGTACTTC	CASSAHKIQETQYF
TRBV5-1	-	-	TRBJ1-2	TGCGCCAGCAGCACCGAGACAGGCGGGGGCTACACCTTC	CASSTETGGGYTF
TRBV28	-	-	TRBJ1-2	TGTGCCAGCAGCTCCCCGAGGGGGGCAGATTATGGCTACACCTTC	CASSSPRGADYGYTF
TRBV9	-	TRBD1	TRBJ2-1	TGTGCCAGCAGCGGTGGGACAGCGAATGAGCAGTTCTTC	CASSGGTANEQFF
TRBV6-1	-	-	TRBJ1-1	TGTGCCAGCAGTGCACTCAGGGGCGGGAACACTGAAGCTTTCTTT	CASSALRGGNTEAFF
TRBV19	-	-	TRBJ1-3	TGTGCCACTAGACTCCCGGGGGGAAACTCTGGAAACACCATATATTTT	CATRLPGGNSGNTIYF
TRBV5-1	-	-	TRBJ1-1	TGCGCCAGCAGCTTTCGAGGGGAGGCGGGCACTGAAGCTTTCTTT	CASSFRGEAGTEAFF
TRBV7-9	-	TRBD1	TRBJ1-1	TGTGCCAGCAGCATCAGACAGGGAGGGACTGAAGCTTTCTTT	CASSIRQGGTEAFF
TRBV2	-	TRBD2	TRBJ2-1	TGTGCCAGCAGCCTTAGCGGGCAGTACTACAATGAGCAGTTCTTC	CASSLSGQYYNEQFF
TRBV5-1	-	TRBD2	TRBJ2-1	TGCGCCAGCTCCGGGGAGGGGACCACTAATCAGTTCTTC	CASSGEGTTNQFF
TRBV7-8	-	-	TRBJ1-1	TGTGCCAGCAGCTTAAGTTGGGGCCCCATGAACACTGAAGCTTTCTTT	CASSLSWGPMNTEAFF
TRBV7-9	-	TRBD2	TRBJ2-3	TGTGCCAGCAGCCCACCGGCGGGGGGCGCCCCTACGCAGTATTTT	CASSPPAGGAPTQYF
TRBV6-5	few	-	TRBJ2-1	TGTGCCAGCAGTTCCGGACTGTCACAGTTCTTC	CASSSGLSQFF
TRBV5-1	-	-	TRBJ1-1	TGCGCCAGCAGCTTGGACAGGCTGGGAGCTTTCTTT	CASSLDRLGAFF
TRBV5-1	-	-	TRBJ2-1	TGCGCCAGCAGCGTCGGACAGATCAATGAGCAGTTCTTC	CASSVGQINEQFF
TRBV6-4	-	TRBD2	TRBJ2-3	TGTGCCAGCAGTCCGGGGGGGCGCACAGATACGCAGTATTTT	CASSPGGRTDTQYF